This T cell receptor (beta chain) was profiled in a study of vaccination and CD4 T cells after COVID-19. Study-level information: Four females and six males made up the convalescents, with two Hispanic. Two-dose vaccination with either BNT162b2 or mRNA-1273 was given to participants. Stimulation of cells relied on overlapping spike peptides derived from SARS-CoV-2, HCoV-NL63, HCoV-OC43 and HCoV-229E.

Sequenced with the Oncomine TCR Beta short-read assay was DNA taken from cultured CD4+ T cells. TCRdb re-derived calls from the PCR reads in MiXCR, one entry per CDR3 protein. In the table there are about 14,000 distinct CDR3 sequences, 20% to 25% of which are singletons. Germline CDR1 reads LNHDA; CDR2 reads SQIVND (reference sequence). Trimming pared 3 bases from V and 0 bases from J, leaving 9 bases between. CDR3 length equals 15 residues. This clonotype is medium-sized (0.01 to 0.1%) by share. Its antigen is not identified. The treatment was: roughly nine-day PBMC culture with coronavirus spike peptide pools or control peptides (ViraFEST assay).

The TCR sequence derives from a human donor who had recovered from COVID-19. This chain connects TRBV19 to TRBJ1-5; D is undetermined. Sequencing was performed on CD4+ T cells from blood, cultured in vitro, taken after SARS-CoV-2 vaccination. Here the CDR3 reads CASSIVWTSNQPQHF. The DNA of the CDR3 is TGTGCCAGTAGTATCGTGTGGACTAGCAATCAGCCCCAGCATTTT.